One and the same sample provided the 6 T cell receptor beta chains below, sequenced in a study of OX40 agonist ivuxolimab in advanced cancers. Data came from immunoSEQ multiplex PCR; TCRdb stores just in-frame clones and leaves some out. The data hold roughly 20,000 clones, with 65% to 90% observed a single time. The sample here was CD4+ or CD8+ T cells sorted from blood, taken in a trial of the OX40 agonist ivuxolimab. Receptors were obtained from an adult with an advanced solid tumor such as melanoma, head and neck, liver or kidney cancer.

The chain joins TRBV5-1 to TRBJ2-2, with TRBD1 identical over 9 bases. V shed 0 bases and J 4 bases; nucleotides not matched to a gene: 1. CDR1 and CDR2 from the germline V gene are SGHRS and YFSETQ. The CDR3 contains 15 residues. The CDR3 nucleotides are TGCGCCAGCAGCTTGGGACAGGGGGTCACCGGGGAGCTGTTTTTT. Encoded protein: CASSLGQGVTGELFF.

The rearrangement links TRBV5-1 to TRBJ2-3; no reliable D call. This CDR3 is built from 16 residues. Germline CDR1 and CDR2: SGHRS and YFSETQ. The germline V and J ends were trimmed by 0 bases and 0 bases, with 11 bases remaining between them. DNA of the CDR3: TGCGCCAGCAGCTTGGGCCTTTTTACTAGCACAGATACGCAGTATTTT. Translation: CASSLGLFTSTDTQYF.

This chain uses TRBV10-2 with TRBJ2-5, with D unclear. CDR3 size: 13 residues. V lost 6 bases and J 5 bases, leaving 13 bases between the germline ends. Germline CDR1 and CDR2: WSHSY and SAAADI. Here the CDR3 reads CASRQAGWETQYF. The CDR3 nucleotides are TGCGCCAGCAGACAAGCCGGCTGGGAGACCCAGTACTTC.

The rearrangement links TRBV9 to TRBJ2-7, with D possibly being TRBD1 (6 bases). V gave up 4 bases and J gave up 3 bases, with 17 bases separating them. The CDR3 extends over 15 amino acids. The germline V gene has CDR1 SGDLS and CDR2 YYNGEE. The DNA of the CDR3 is TGTGCCAGCAGCCCGAGGGCAGGGGCTTTCTACGAGCAGTACTTC. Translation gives CASSPRAGAFYEQYF.

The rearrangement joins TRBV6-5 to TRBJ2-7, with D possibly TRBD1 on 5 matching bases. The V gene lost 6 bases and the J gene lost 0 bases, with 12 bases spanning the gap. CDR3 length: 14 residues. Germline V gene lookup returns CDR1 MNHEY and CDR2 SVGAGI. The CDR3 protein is CASSQTVSSYEQYF. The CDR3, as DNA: TGTGCCAGCAGCCAGACAGTATCCTCCTACGAGCAGTACTTC.

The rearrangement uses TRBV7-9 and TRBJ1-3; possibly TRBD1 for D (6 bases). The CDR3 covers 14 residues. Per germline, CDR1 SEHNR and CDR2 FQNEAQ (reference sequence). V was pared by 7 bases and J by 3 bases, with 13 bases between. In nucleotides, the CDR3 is TGTGCCAGCACCCAGGAGGGGGTTGGAAACACCATATATTTT. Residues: CASTQEGVGNTIYF.